These T cell receptor beta chains were read from a single sample in a study of radiotherapy plus CTLA-4 blockade in lung cancer. Sequencing used immunoSEQ multiplex PCR; TCRdb keeps in-frame clones, though not all of them. The sample holds around 37,000 clones, roughly four fifths seen once. This specimen consisted of peripheral blood, obtained from a patient treated with radiotherapy plus ipilimumab. The receptors originated from a human donor with non-small cell lung cancer that progressed on radiotherapy plus ipilimumab. CDR3s include the opening cysteine and the closing phenylalanine or tryptophan. Fields, in order: CDR3 length, D gene, V gene, clone size, J gene, CDR3 DNA, CDR3 protein. The D gene is left open where the match is weak. Size values are once, few and many counts, or a class for expanded clones, and some rows have none.

>19|TRBD2|TRBV2|-|TRBJ2-3
TGTGCCAGCAGTGGACCCAAGGGGCTAGCGGGAACAGGGACAGATACGCAGTATTTT
CASSGPKGLAGTGTDTQYF
>11|-|TRBV10-1|few|TRBJ2-7
TGCGCCACCCACTCCTGGTGCGAGCAGTACTTC
CATHSWCEQYF
>15|-|TRBV7-9|few|TRBJ2-7
TGTGCCAGCAGTTCTCCGATGACAGGAGGGTACGAGCAGTACTTC
CASSSPMTGGYEQYF
>14|TRBD1|TRBV9|-|TRBJ1-2
TGTGCCAGCAGCGTAGACGGGACAGGTTATGGCTACACCTTC
CASSVDGTGYGYTF
>17|-|TRBV5-5|-|TRBJ1-6
TGTGCCAGCACCACCTCGCCCAGCAGCTCCTATAATTCACCCCTCCACTTT
CASTTSPSSSYNSPLHF
>15|TRBD2|TRBV5-8|-|TRBJ2-1
TGTGCCAGCAGCGTAGCGGGAGGACCGTCCAATGAGCAGTTCTTC
CASSVAGGPSNEQFF
>14|TRBD2|TRBV7-3|-|TRBJ2-1
TGTGCCAGCAGCTCTAGCGGGGGGGCAAATGAGCAGTTCTTC
CASSSSGGANEQFF
>15|-|TRBV30|-|TRBJ1-6
TGTGCCTGGAGGGACGGACTCTCCTATAATTCACCCCTCCACTTT
CAWRDGLSYNSPLHF
>13|TRBD1|TRBV7-3|-|TRBJ2-7
TGTGCCAGCAGCCCACAGGGGGTGGGCGAGCAGTACTTC
CASSPQGVGEQYF
>13|-|TRBV7-9|-|TRBJ2-3
TGTGCCAGCAGCTTGGACTACACAGATACGCAGTATTTT
CASSLDYTDTQYF
>14|-|TRBV10-3|-|TRBJ1-1
TGTGCCATCAGTGAGGAGGGTTGGAACACTGAAGCTTTCTTT
CAISEEGWNTEAFF
>17|TRBD2|TRBV7-3|-|TRBJ2-1
TGTGCCAGCAGCTTAACGGGACTAGCGGGGGGGACCAATGAGCAGTTCTTC
CASSLTGLAGGTNEQFF
>14|-|TRBV6-6|-|TRBJ1-1
TGTGCCAGCAGTTATCAGGGAGTGAACACTGAAGCCTTCTTT
CASSYQGVNTEAFF
>14|-|TRBV6-5|-|TRBJ1-2
TGTGCCAGCAGTTACGGGGCGGCCAACTATGGCTACACCTTC
CASSYGAANYGYTF
>16|TRBD1|TRBV14|-|TRBJ2-7
TGTGCCAGCAGCCATTATACCGGACAGGTTCCCTACGAGCAGTACTTC
CASSHYTGQVPYEQYF
>16|TRBD2|TRBV9|few|TRBJ2-1
TGTGCCAGCAGCGTCGGGGTTAGCGGGGGTCACAATGAGCAGTTCTTC
CASSVGVSGGHNEQFF
>15|-|TRBV7-9|-|TRBJ1-2
TGTGCCAGCAGCTTAGCTCGACGGGGAGCGTATGGCTACACCTTC
CASSLARRGAYGYTF
>12|-|TRBV6-5|once|TRBJ2-7
TGTGCCAGCAGCCCATCCGGTGACGAGCAGTACTTC
CASSPSGDEQYF
>11|-|TRBV5-6|few|TRBJ1-2
TGTGCCAGCAGCCTCAGTCGTGGCTACACCTTC
CASSLSRGYTF
>15|-|TRBV25-1|-|TRBJ2-5
TGTGCCAGCAGTGAATGGGCTCAGATACAAGAGACCCAGTACTTC
CASSEWAQIQETQYF
>13|-|TRBV29-1|-|TRBJ2-7
TGCAGCGTTGAGGGGGGGGGCGACTACGAGCAGTACTTC
CSVEGGGDYEQYF
>15|TRBD2|TRBV7-3|-|TRBJ2-1
TGTGCCAGCAGCTTAAACAGCGGGGGATACAATGAGCAGTTCTTC
CASSLNSGGYNEQFF
>14|-|TRBV7-9|-|TRBJ1-6
TGTGCCAGCACCCCGGACTATGGAAATTCACCCCTCCACTTT
CASTPDYGNSPLHF
>14|-|TRBV27|-|TRBJ2-5
TGTGCCAGCAGTCCCCTCGGGGGCCAAGAGACCCAGTACTTC
CASSPLGGQETQYF
>15|TRBD1|TRBV4-1|few|TRBJ2-7
TGCGCCAGCAGCCAATGGGACAGCACATCCTACGAGCAGTACTTC
CASSQWDSTSYEQYF
>14|-|TRBV9|-|TRBJ2-1
TGTGCCAGCAGCGTCATAGCGGCGTTCAATGAGCAGTTCTTC
CASSVIAAFNEQFF
>17|TRBD2|TRBV5-4|-|TRBJ2-7
TGTGCCAGCAACCCGGGACTAGCGGGAGGGTCCGGCTACGAGCAGTACTTC
CASNPGLAGGSGYEQYF
>14|-|TRBV7-6|-|TRBJ1-2
TGTGCCAGCAGTCCCCGGGGGGGAAACTATGGCTACACCTTC
CASSPRGGNYGYTF
>15|-|TRBV27|-|TRBJ2-7
TGTGCCAGCAGTTTAACCCTGCAGGAAAGGGAGGAGCAGTACTTC
CASSLTLQEREEQYF
>17|-|TRBV4-1|-|TRBJ1-3
TGCGCCAGCAGCCAAGTCTTCACAGGTTCCTCTGGAAACACCATATATTTT
CASSQVFTGSSGNTIYF
>15|-|TRBV2|-|TRBJ1-3
TGTGCCAGCAGCCTTAGATCGGGCTCTGGAAACACCATATATTTT
CASSLRSGSGNTIYF
>17|-|TRBV18|-|TRBJ1-1
TGTGCCAGCTCACCACGAACACCTTATGACAGAAACACTGAAGCTTTCTTT
CASSPRTPYDRNTEAFF
>13|-|TRBV7-9|-|TRBJ2-7
TGTGCCAGCAGCTTAGTGGGCGGGTACGAGCAGTACTTC
CASSLVGGYEQYF
>14|-|TRBV4-3|-|TRBJ1-1
TGCGCCAGCAGCCAAGATTCATGGGCCACTGAAGCTTTCTTT
CASSQDSWATEAFF
>18|TRBD2|TRBV5-4|-|TRBJ2-7
TGTGCCAGCAGCTTTTATCGCGGGACTAGCGGGGGGACCTACGAGCAGTACTTC
CASSFYRGTSGGTYEQYF
>16|-|TRBV19|-|TRBJ2-6
TGTGCCAGTAATGGGGGCCCGTACTCTGGGGCCAACGTCCTGACTTTC
CASNGGPYSGANVLTF
>15|-|TRBV7-9|-|TRBJ2-2
TGTGCCAGCAGCTTTAAGGGATACGACACCGGGGAGCTGTTTTTT
CASSFKGYDTGELFF
>12|-|TRBV11-1|-|TRBJ1-2
TGTGCCAGCAGCTTCCAGGGTAATGGCTACACCTTC
CASSFQGNGYTF
>11|-|TRBV28|once|TRBJ1-1
TGTGCCAGCATGTGGAGCGCTGAAGCTTTCTTT
CASMWSAEAFF
>15|TRBD1|TRBV2|once|TRBJ2-7
TGTGCCAGCCGCTACTCCCGGGACAGATCCTACGAGCAGTACTTC
CASRYSRDRSYEQYF
>16|-|TRBV7-9|few|TRBJ1-3
TGTGCCAGCAGCCCCCCTTTGGGACCTCCTGGAAACACCATATATTTT
CASSPPLGPPGNTIYF
>16|-|TRBV13|few|TRBJ2-2
TGTGCCAGCAGCCCACCGGCCTCGGGGGTCACCGGGGAGCTGTTTTTT
CASSPPASGVTGELFF
>14|TRBD2|TRBV7-9|-|TRBJ2-2
TGTGCCAGCAGCTTACAGCGGGATGCAGGGGAGCTGTTTTTT
CASSLQRDAGELFF
>12|-|TRBV4-1|large|TRBJ2-7
TGCGCCAGCAGCGACGGGACCCACGAGCAGTACTTC
CASSDGTHEQYF
>14|TRBD1|TRBV5-1|-|TRBJ1-2
TGCGCCAGCAGCTTGGAGTGGACAGGGGGCGGCTACACCTTC
CASSLEWTGGGYTF
>16|TRBD2|TRBV7-2|-|TRBJ2-5
TGTGCCAGCAGCGCACGACTAGCGGGACCCCAAGAGACCCAGTACTTC
CASSARLAGPQETQYF
>14|-|TRBV6-1|-|TRBJ1-2
TGTGCCAGCAGTGATTGGACAGACGGCTATGGCTACACCTTC
CASSDWTDGYGYTF
>15|-|TRBV9|-|TRBJ2-7
TGTGCCAGCAGCCCTAGCACAGGTAGAGGCGACGAGCAGTACTTC
CASSPSTGRGDEQYF
>12|-|TRBV5-6|-|TRBJ1-1
TGTGCCAGCAGCACCCGACAGGCGGCGGCTTTCTTT
CASSTRQAAAFF
>11|-|TRBV6-6|-|TRBJ1-1
TGTGCCAGCAGTTATGGGGGTACAGCTTTCTTT
CASSYGGTAFF
>15|-|TRBV4-3|few|TRBJ1-5
TGCGCCAGCAGCCAAGATCTCCAGGGAAGACAGCCCCAGCATTTT
CASSQDLQGRQPQHF
>16|-|TRBV28|-|TRBJ1-1
TGTGCCAGCAGTTTATCCCTACAGGACTTGAACACTGAAGCTTTCTTT
CASSLSLQDLNTEAFF
>14|-|TRBV7-2|few|TRBJ2-4
TGTGCCAGCAGCTACGGACAGCGCTGGGACATTCAGTACTTC
CASSYGQRWDIQYF
>15|-|TRBV27|few|TRBJ2-1
TGTGCCAGCAGTTTCACCGGGACCCCCACCAATGAGCAGTTCTTC
CASSFTGTPTNEQFF